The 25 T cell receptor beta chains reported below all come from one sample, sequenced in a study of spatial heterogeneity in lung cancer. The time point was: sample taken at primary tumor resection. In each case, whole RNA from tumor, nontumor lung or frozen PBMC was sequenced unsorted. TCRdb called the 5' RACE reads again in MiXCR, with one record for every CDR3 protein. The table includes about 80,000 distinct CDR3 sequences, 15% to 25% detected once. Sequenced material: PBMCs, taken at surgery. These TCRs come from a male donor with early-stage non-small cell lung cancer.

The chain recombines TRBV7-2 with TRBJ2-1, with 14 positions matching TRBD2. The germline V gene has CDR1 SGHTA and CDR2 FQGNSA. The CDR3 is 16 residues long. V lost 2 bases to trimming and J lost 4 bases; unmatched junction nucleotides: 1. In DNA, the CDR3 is TGTGCCAGCAGCTTAAGACTAGCGGGAGGGTACAATGAGCAGTTCTTC. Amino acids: CASSLRLAGGYNEQFF.

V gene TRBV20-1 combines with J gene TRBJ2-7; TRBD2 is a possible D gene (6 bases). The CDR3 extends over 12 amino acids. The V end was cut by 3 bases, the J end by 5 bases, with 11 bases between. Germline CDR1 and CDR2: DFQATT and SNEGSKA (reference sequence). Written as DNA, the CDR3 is TGCAGTGCTAGGGCTAGCGAAGACGAGCAGTACTTC. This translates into CSARASEDEQYF.

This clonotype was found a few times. The CDR3 is CASSLGQRNEQFF. CDR3 nucleotide sequence: TGTGCCAGCAGCTTGGGACAAAGGAATGAGCAGTTCTTC. The rearrangement joins TRBV5-4 to TRBJ2-1; D gene unclear. Germline CDR1 SGHNT, CDR2 YYREEE (reference sequence). V was cut by 0 bases and J by 7 bases, with 8 bases left in between. The CDR3 sequence is 13 residues long.

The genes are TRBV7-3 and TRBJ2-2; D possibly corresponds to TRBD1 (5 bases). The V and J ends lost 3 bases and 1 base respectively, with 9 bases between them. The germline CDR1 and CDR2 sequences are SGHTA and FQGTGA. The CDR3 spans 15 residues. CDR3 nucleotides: TGTGCCAGCAGCTTGGGCAGGGAGAACACCGGGGAGCTGTTTTTT. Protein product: CASSLGRENTGELFF.

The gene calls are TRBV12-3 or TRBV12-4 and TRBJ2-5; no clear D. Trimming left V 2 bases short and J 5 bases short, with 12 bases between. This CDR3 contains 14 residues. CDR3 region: CASSLKGSTETQYF. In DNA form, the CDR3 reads TGTGCCAGCAGTTTAAAGGGTAGTACGGAGACCCAGTACTTC.

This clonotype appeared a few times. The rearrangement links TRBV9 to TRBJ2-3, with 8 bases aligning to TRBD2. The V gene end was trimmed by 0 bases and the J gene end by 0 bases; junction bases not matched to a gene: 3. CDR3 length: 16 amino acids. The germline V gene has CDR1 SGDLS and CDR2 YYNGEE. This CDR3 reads CASSVVPSGSTDTQYF. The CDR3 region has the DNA TGTGCCAGCAGCGTAGTACCTAGCGGGAGCACAGATACGCAGTATTTT.

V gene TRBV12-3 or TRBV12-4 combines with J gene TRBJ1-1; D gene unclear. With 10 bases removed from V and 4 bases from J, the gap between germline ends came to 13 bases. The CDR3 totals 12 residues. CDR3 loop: CATRELGTEAFF. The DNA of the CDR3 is TGTGCCACCCGCGAATTGGGCACTGAAGCTTTCTTT.

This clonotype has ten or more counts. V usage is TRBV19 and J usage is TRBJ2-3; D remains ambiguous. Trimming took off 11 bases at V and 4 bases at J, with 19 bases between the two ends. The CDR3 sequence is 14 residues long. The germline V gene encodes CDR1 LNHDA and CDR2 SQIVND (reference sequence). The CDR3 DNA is TGTGCCTGCCGCGACGCCGTAGCCTCAGATACGCAGTATTTT. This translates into CACRDAVASDTQYF.

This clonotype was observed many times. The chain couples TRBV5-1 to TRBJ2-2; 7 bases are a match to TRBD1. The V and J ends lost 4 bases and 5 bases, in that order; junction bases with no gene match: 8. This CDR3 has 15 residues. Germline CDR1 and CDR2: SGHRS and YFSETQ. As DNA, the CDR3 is TGCGCCAGCAGCCCCGCCGGGACAGTGACCGGGGAGCTGTTTTTT. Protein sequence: CASSPAGTVTGELFF.

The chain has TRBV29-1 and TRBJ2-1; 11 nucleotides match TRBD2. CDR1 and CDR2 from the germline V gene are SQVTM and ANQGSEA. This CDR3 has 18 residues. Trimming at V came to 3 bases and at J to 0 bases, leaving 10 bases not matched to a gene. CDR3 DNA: TGCAGCGTTGACCCACTAGCGGGAGCGAGGAGCTCCTACAATGAGCAGTTCTTC. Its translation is CSVDPLAGARSSYNEQFF.

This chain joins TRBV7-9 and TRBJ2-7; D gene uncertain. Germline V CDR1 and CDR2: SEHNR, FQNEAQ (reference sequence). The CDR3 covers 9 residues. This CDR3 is CATGYEQYF. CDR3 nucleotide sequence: TGTGCGACGGGCTACGAGCAGTACTTC.

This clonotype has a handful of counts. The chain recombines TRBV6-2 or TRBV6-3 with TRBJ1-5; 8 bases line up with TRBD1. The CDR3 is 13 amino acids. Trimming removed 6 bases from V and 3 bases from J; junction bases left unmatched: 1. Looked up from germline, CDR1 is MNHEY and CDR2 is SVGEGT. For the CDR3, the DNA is TGTGCCAGCAGACAGGGGGACAATCAGCCCCAGCATTTT. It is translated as CASRQGDNQPQHF.

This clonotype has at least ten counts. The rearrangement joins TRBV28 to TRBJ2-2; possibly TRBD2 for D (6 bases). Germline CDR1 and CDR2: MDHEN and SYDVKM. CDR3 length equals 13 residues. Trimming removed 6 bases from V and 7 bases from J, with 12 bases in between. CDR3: CASRSTGSGELFF. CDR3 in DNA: TGTGCCAGCAGGAGTACCGGGAGCGGGGAGCTGTTTTTT.

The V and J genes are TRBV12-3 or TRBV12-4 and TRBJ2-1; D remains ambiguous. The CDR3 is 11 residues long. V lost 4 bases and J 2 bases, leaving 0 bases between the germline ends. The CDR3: CASSSYNEQFF. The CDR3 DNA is TGTGCCAGCAGTTCCTACAATGAGCAGTTCTTC.

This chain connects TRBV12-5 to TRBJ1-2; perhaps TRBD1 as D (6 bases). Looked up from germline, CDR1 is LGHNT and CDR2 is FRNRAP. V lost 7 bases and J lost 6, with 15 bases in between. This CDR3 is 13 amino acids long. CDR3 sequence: CASVLSGADGYTF. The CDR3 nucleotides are TGTGCTAGTGTCTTATCAGGGGCCGATGGCTACACCTTC.

Here the CDR3 reads CASSPQGSQETQYF. CDR3 bases: TGCGCCAGCAGCCCCCAGGGATCCCAAGAGACCCAGTACTTC. V is TRBV5-1 and J is TRBJ2-5; possible D gene TRBD1, 5 bases. The CDR3 loop spans 14 amino acids. The germline gives CDR1 SGHRS, CDR2 YFSETQ. V was cut by 4 bases and J by 1 base, with 11 bases left in between. The full variable domain, its missing parts supplied by reference TRBV5-1 and TRBJ2-5, is KAGVTQTPRYLIKTRGQQVTLSCSPISGHRSVSWYQQTPGQGLQFLFEYFSETQRNKGNFPGRFSGRQFSNSRSEMNVSTLELGDSALYLCASSPQGSQETQYFGPGTRLLVL.

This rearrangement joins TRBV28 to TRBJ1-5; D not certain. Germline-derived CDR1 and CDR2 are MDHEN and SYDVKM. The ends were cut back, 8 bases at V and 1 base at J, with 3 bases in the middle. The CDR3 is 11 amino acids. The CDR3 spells CASGSNQPQHF. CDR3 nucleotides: TGTGCCAGCGGGAGCAATCAGCCCCAGCATTTT.

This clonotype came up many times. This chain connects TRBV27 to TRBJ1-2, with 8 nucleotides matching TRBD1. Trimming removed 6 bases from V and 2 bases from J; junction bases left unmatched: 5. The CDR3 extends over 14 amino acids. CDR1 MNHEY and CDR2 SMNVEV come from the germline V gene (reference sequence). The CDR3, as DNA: TGTGCCAGCAGCCCGGACAGGGAGAACTATGGCTACACCTTC. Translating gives CASSPDRENYGYTF.

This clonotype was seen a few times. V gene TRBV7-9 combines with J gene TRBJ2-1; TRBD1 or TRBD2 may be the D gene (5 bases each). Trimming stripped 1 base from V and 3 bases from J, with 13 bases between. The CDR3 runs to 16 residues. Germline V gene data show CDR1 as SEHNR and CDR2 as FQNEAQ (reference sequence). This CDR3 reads CASSLGTGTDYNEQFF. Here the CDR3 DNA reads TGTGCCAGCAGCTTAGGGACCGGGACCGACTACAATGAGCAGTTCTTC.

The CDR3 protein is CASSVGSDYEQYF. The CDR3 nucleotides read TGTGCCAGCAGCGTAGGTAGCGACTACGAGCAGTACTTC. The chain is built from TRBV9 and TRBJ2-7; TRBD2 is a possible D gene (5 bases). This CDR3 is built from 13 residues. V lost 0 bases and J lost 3, with 7 bases in between. Germline-derived CDR1 and CDR2 are SGDLS and YYNGEE.

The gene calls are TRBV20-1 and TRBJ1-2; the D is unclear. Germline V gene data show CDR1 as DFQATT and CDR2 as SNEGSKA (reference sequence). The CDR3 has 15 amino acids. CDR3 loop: CIYPGSGGSNYGYTF. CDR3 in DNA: TGCATTTACCCGGGAAGCGGCGGGTCTAACTATGGCTACACCTTC.

The CDR3 nucleotides are TGTGCCAGCAGCCAAGGCACCGGGGAGCTGTTTTTT. It specifies CASSQGTGELFF. This chain connects TRBV7-9 to TRBJ2-2; D ambiguous. V was pared by 5 bases and J by 4 bases, with 5 bases between. CDR3 size: 12 residues. The germline V gene encodes CDR1 SEHNR and CDR2 FQNEAQ (reference sequence).

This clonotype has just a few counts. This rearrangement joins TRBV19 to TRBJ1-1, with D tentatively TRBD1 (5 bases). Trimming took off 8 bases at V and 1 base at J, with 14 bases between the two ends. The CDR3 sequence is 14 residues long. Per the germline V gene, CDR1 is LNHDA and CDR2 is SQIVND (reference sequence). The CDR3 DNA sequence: TGTGCCAGTGACCCTGGGACGGCGAACACTGAAGCTTTCTTT. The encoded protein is CASDPGTANTEAFF. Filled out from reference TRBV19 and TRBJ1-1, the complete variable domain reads DGGITQSPKYLFRKEGQNVTLSCEQNLNHDAMYWYRQDPGQGLRLIYYSQIVNDFQKGDIAEGYSVSREKKESFPLTVTSAQKNPTAFYLCASDPGTANTEAFFGQGTRLTVV.

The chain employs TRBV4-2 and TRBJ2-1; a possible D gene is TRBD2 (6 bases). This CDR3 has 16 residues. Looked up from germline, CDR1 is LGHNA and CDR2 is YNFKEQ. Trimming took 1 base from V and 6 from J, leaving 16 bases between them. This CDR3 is CASSQGTSPGRNEQFF. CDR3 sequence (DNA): TGTGCCAGCAGCCAAGGTACTAGCCCCGGGCGCAATGAGCAGTTCTTC.

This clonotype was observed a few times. The CDR3 sequence is CSVEGQNQETQYF. The CDR3 DNA is TGCAGCGTTGAAGGCCAGAACCAAGAGACCCAGTACTTC. The chain joins TRBV29-1 to TRBJ2-5, with D unclear. CDR3 length: 13 residues. Germline values: CDR1 SQVTM, CDR2 ANQGSEA. V lost 1 base and J lost 0, with 6 bases in between.